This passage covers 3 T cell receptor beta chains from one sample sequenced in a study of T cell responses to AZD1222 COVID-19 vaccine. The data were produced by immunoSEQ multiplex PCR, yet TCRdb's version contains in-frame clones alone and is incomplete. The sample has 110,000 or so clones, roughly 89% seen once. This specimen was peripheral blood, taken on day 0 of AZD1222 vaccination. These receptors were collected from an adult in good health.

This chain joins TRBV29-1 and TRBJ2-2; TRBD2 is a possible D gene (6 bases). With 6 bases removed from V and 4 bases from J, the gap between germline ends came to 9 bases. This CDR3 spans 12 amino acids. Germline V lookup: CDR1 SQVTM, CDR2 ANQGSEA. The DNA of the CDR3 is TGCAGCGTGAGGGAGGCCACCGGGGAGCTGTTTTTT. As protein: CSVREATGELFF.

CDR3 bases: TGTGCCAGCAGCAATACTGAACAGGGGAGTTCACCCCTCCACTTT. As protein: CASSNTEQGSSPLHF. The chain couples TRBV7-9 to TRBJ1-6, with 7 nucleotides matching TRBD1. CDR1 is SEHNR, CDR2 FQNEAQ, per germline (reference sequence). J gave up 9 bases and V 5 bases, and 10 bases lay outside the gene matches. The CDR3 is 15 residues long.

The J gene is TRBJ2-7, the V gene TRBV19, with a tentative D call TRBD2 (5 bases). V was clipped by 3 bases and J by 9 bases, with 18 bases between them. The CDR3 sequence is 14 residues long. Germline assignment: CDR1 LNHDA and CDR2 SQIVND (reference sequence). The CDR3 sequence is CASSMDSGKRGQYF. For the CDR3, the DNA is TGTGCCAGTAGTATGGATTCCGGCAAACGGGGGCAGTACTTC.